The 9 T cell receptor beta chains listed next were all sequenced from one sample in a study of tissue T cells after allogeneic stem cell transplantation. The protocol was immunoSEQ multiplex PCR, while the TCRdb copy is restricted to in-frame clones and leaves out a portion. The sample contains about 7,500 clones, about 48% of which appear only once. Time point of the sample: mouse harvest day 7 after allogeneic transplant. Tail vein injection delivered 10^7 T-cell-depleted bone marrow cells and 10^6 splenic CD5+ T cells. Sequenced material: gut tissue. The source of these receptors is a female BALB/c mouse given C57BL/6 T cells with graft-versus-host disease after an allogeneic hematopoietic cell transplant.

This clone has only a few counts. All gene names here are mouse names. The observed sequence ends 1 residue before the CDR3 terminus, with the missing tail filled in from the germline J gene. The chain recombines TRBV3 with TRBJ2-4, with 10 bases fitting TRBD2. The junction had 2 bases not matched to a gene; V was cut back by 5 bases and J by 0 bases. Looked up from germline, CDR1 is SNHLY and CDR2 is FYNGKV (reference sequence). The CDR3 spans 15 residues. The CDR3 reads CASSPDWGSQNTLYF. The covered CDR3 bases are TGTGCCAGCAGCCCGGACTGGGGGAGTCAAAACACCTTGTAC. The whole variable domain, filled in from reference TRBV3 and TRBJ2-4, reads GPKVLQIPSHQIIDMGQMVTLNCDPVSNHLYFYWYKQILGQQMEFLVNFYNGKVMEKSKLFKDQFSVERPDGSYFTLKIQPTALEDSAVYFCASSPDWGSQNTLYFGAGTRLSVL.

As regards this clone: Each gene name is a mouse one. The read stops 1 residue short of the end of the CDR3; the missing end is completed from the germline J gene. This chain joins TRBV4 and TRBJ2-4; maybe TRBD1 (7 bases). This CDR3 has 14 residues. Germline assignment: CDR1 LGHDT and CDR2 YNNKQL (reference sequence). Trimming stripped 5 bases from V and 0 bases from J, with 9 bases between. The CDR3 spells CASSAGGSQNTLYF. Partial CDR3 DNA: TGTGCCAGCAGCGCAGGGGGGAGTCAAAACACCTTGTAC. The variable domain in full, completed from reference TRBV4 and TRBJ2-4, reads ETAVFQTPNYHVTQVGNEVSFNCKQTLGHDTMYWYKQDSKKLLKIMFSYNNKQLIVNETVPRRFSPQSSDKAHLNLRIKSVEPEDSAVYLCASSAGGSQNTLYFGAGTRLSVL.

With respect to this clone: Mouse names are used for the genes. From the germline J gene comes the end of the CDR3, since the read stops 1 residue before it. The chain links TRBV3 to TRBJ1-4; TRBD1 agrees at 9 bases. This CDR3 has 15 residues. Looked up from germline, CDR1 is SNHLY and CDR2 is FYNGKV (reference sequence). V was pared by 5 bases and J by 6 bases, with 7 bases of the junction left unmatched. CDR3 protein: CASSPGTGRDERLFF. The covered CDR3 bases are TGTGCCAGCAGCCCTGGGACAGGGAGGGACGAAAGATTATTT.

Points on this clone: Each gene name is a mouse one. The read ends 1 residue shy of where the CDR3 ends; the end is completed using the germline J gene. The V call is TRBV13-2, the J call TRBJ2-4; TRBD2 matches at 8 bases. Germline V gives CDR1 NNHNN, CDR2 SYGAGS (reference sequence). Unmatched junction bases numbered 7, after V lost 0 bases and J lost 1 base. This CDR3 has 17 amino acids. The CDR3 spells CASGDALGGVGQNTLYF. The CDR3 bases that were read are TGTGCCAGCGGTGATGCGCTGGGGGGAGTGGGTCAAAACACCTTGTAC.

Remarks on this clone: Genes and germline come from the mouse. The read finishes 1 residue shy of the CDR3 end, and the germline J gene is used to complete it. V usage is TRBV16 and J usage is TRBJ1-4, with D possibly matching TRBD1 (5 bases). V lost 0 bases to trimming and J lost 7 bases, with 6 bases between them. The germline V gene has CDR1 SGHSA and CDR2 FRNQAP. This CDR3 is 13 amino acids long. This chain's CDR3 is CASSLDRGERLFF. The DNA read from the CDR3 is TGTGCAAGCAGCTTAGATAGGGGCGAAAGATTATTT.

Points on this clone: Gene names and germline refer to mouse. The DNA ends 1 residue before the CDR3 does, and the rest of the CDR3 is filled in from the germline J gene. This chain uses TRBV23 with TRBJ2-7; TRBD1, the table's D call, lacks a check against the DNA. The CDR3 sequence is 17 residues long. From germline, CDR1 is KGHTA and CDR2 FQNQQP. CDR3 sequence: CSSSQSSAGGSSYEQYF. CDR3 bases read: TGCTCCAGCAGTCAATCATCGGCAGGGGGAAGCTCCTATGAACAGTAC.

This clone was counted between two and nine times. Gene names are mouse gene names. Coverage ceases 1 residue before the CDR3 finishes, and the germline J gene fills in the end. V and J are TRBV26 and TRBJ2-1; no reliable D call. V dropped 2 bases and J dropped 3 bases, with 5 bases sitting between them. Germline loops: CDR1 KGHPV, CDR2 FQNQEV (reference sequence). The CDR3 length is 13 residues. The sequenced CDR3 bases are TGTGCCAGCAGTCTGGACTCCTATGCTGAGCAGTTC. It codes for CASSLDSYAEQF. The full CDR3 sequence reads CASSLDSYAEQFF. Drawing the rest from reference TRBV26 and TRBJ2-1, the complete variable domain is NSKVIQTPRYLVKGQGQKAKMRCIPEKGHPVVFWYQQNKNNEFKFLINFQNQEVLQQIDMTEKRFSAECPSNSPCSLEIQSSEAGDSALYLCASSLDSYAEQFFGPGTRLTVL.

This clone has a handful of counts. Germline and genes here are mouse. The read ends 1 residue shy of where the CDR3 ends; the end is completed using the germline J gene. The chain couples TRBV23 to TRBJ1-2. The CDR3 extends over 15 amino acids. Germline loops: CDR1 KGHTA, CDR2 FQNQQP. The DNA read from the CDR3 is TGCTCCAGCAGTCACCGAGGGGGGGCCAACTCCGACTACACC. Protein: CSSSHRGGANSDYT. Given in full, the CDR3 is CSSSHRGGANSDYTF.

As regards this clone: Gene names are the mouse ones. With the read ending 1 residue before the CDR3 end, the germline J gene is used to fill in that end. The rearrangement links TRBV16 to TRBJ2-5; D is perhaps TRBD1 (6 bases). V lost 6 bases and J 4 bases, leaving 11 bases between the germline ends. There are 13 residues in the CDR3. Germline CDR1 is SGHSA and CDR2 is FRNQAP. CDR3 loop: CASRAGTKDTQYF. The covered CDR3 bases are TGTGCAAGCAGAGCCGGGACAAAAGACACCCAGTAC.